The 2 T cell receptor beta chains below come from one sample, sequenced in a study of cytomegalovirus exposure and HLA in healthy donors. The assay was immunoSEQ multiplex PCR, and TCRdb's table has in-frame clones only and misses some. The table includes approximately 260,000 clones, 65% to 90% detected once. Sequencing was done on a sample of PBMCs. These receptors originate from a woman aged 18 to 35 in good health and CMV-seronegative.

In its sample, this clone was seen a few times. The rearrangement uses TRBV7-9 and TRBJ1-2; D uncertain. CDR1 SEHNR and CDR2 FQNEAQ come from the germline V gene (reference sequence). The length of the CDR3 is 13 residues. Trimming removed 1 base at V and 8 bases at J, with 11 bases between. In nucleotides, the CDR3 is TGTGCCAGCAGCTTAGAAAACAGCTGGGGCTACACCTTC. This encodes CASSLENSWGYTF.

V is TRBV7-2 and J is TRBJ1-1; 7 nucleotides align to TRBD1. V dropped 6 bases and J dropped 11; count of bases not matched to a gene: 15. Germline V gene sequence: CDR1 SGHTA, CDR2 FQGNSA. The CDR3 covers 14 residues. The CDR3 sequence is CASSIAPRDSRAFF. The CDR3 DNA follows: TGTGCCAGCAGTATAGCACCCCGGGACAGCCGCGCTTTCTTT. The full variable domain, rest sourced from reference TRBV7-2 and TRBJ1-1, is GAGVSQSPSNKVTEKGKDVELRCDPISGHTALYWYRQSLGQGLEFLIYFQGNSAPDKSGLPSDRFSAERTGGSVSTLTIQRTQQEDSAVYLCASSIAPRDSRAFFGQGTRLTVV.